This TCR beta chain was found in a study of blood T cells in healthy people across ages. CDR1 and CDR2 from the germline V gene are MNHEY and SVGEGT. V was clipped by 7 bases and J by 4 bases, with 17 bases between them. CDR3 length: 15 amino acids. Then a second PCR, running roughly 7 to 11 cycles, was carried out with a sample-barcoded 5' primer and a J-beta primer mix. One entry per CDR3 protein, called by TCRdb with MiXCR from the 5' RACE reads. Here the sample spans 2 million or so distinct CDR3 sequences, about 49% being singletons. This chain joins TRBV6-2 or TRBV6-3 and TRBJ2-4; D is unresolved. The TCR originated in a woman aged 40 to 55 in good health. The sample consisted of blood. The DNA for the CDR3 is TGTGCCAGCAATCATCGCCCCCCTTTTAAAAACATTCAGTACTTC. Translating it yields CASNHRPPFKNIQYF.